This paragraph reports one T cell receptor (beta chain). Its cognate antigen is unknown. Every patient experienced relapse after autologous stem cell transplantation, and brentuximab vedotin exposure varied. This sample is drawn from a study of PD-1 blockade in classical Hodgkin lymphoma. General study results and limits: Baseline TCR diversity was reportedly lower in newly diagnosed patients than in healthy donors. It was reported as lower still in relapsed/refractory patients.

Data came from immunoSEQ multiplex PCR; TCRdb stores just in-frame clones and leaves some out. The data contain approximately 26,000 clones, 70% of them seen just once; the ten biggest clones take up roughly a quarter. Material: peripheral blood mononuclear cells (PBMCs), obtained before the second cycle of nivolumab. This TCR derives from a human donor with classical Hodgkin lymphoma.

The CDR3, as DNA: TGCGCCAGCAGCCAAGGACAGGGGTTCGATGGCTACACCTTC. This translates into CASSQGQGFDGYTF. This chain uses TRBV4-3 with TRBJ1-2; TRBD1 matches 8 bases. The CDR3 consists of 14 residues. In germline, CDR1 is LGHNA, CDR2 YSLEER. Germline trimming cut 1 base from V and 6 bases from J; bases unmatched to any gene: 4.